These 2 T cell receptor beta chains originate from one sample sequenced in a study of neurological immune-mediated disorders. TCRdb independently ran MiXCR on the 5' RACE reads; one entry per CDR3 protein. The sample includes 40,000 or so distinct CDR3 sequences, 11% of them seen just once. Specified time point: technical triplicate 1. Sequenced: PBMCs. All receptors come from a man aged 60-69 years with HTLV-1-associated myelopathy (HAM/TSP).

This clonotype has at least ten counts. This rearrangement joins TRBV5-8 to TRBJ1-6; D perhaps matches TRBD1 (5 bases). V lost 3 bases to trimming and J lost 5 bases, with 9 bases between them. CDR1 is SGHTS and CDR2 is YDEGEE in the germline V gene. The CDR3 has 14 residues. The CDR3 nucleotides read TGTGCCAGCAGCTACGGGGCACATAATTCACCCCTCCACTTT. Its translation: CASSYGAHNSPLHF.

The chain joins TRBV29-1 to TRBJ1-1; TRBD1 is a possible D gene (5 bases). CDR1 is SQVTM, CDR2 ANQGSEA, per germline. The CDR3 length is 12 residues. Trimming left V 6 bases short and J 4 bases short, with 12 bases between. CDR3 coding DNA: TGCAGCGTGTCCGACGGGGGCACTGAAGCTTTCTTT. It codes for CSVSDGGTEAFF.